The 30 T cell receptor beta chains presented below share a single source sample, sequenced in a study of graft-versus-host responses after intestinal transplantation. Clones were read by immunoSEQ multiplex PCR, and TCRdb kept only the in-frame ones, dropping some. The data hold approximately 12,000 clones, with nearly 95% observed a single time. This specimen consisted of PBMCs, obtained 109 to 110 days after intestinal transplant. The receptors shown here come from a human patient who received an intestinal transplant, so some T cells may come from the graft donor.

The V gene is TRBV19, the J gene TRBJ2-1, with 7 bases that match TRBD1. V dropped 4 bases and J dropped 5; count of bases not matched to a gene: 8. Germline loops: CDR1 LNHDA, CDR2 SQIVND (reference sequence). This CDR3 comprises 15 residues. CDR3 bases: TGTGCCAGTAGTACTCCGGGACAGCCGAACAATGAGCAGTTCTTC. Translation gives CASSTPGQPNNEQFF.

A single count supports this clone. The V and J genes are TRBV2 and TRBJ2-4, with TRBD1 matching 7 bases. CDR3 length equals 15 residues. The V gene end was trimmed by 1 base and the J gene end by 3 bases; junction bases not matched to a gene: 3. In germline, CDR1 is SNHLY, CDR2 FYNNEI. CDR3: CASSEGQGSKNIQYF. DNA of the CDR3: TGTGCCAGCAGTGAAGGACAGGGCAGCAAAAACATTCAGTACTTC.

This clone has just one count. The chain joins TRBV30 to TRBJ1-4; no definite D call. The CDR3 is 14 residues long. CDR1 and CDR2 (germline): GTSNPN, SVGIG (reference sequence). V shed 0 bases and J shed 10 bases, with 15 bases lying between them. The CDR3 bases are TGTGCCTGGAGTGTATATGACCGGACCCTAAAACTGTTTTTT. Its translation is CAWSVYDRTLKLFF.

The chain is built from TRBV6-1 and TRBJ2-7, with D perhaps TRBD1 (6 bases). Per germline, CDR1 MNHNS and CDR2 SASEGT. The CDR3 has 15 amino acids. Trimming took 0 bases from V and 5 from J, leaving 14 bases between them. The CDR3: CASSEAGARAHEQYF. The CDR3 coding sequence is TGTGCCAGCAGTGAAGCGGGGGCCAGGGCCCACGAGCAGTACTTC.

This chain connects TRBV4-2 to TRBJ1-5; 8 bases map to TRBD1. The trim removed 1 base at V and 5 bases at J, leaving 4 bases unmatched. This CDR3 is 15 amino acids long. The germline V gene has CDR1 LGHNA and CDR2 YNFKEQ. DNA of the CDR3: TGTGCCAGCAGCCAAGTGGACAGGGAAGATCAGCCCCAGCATTTT. It codes for CASSQVDREDQPQHF.

V gene TRBV29-1 combines with J gene TRBJ2-3, with 7 bases that match TRBD2. Germline CDR1 and CDR2: SQVTM and ANQGSEA. The CDR3 is made up of 17 amino acids. Trimming cost V 3 bases and J 11 bases; bases outside gene matches: 23. CDR3 nucleotide sequence: TGCAGCGTTGATTTTTATGGTCGGGAGGTCTCCGTTTCTGGGCAGTATTTT. It encodes CSVDFYGREVSVSGQYF.

This chain joins TRBV29-1 and TRBJ2-1; TRBD2 agrees at 9 bases. There are 15 residues in the CDR3. Trimming at V came to 4 bases and at J to 9 bases, leaving 13 bases not matched to a gene. Germline CDR1 and CDR2: SQVTM and ANQGSEA. The CDR3 DNA reads TGCAGCGTTGTAGCGGGAGTCGATGCAGGGGCTGAGCAGTTCTTC. Its protein product is CSVVAGVDAGAEQFF.

This clone was picked up one time. This chain connects TRBV29-1 to TRBJ2-2, with TRBD2 matching 7 bases. Germline CDR1 is SQVTM and CDR2 is ANQGSEA. V dropped 1 base and J dropped 2; count of bases not matched to a gene: 10. The CDR3 length is 17 residues. Here the CDR3 reads CSVEVLAGAFNTGELFF. DNA for the CDR3: TGCAGCGTTGAAGTTCTGGCGGGAGCTTTCAACACCGGGGAGCTGTTTTTT.

The chain couples TRBV27 to TRBJ2-7; D possibly uses TRBD1 or TRBD2 (5 bases each). Trimming removed 3 bases from V and 0 bases from J, with 12 bases in between. Germline V lookup: CDR1 MNHEY, CDR2 SMNVEV (reference sequence). The length of the CDR3 is 15 residues. The CDR3: CASSFGDPSSYEQYF. CDR3 sequence (DNA): TGTGCCAGCAGTTTTGGGGACCCAAGCTCCTACGAGCAGTACTTC.

The V and J genes are TRBV5-1 and TRBJ1-1, with 10 bases identical to TRBD1. This CDR3 has 15 residues. The ends lost 4 bases at V and 5 bases at J; junction bases unmatched: 8. Germline lookup yields CDR1 SGHRS and CDR2 YFSETQ. The CDR3 spells CASSLGTGEWTEAFF. Here the CDR3 DNA reads TGCGCCAGCAGCCTTGGGACAGGGGAATGGACTGAAGCTTTCTTT.

The chain is built from TRBV6-5 and TRBJ1-5, with D perhaps matching TRBD1 (6 bases). The CDR3 covers 15 residues. V was trimmed by 8 bases and J by 3 bases, leaving 17 bases between them. The germline CDR1 and CDR2 sequences are MNHEY and SVGAGI. CDR3 loop: CASSDYGQINQPQHF. The CDR3 DNA reads TGTGCCAGCTCAGACTACGGACAGATCAATCAGCCCCAGCATTTT.

The CDR3 coding sequence is TGTGCCAGCAGCAAAGCCGCCAGGGACAGGGAGGGAACAGATACGCAGTATTTT. Translated, it gives CASSKAARDREGTDTQYF. V gene TRBV21-1 combines with J gene TRBJ2-3; the table gives TRBD1 as D, unverified against the DNA. TRBV21-1 represents a pseudogene. This CDR3 comprises 18 residues.

This chain connects TRBV5-1 to TRBJ2-4; D possibly corresponds to TRBD1 (6 bases). The CDR3 spans 15 residues. Trimming pared 1 base from V and 0 bases from J, leaving 8 bases between. Germline-derived CDR1 and CDR2 are SGHRS and YFSETQ. DNA for the CDR3: TGCGCCAGCAGCTTGACAGGGCTAGCCAAAAACATTCAGTACTTC. Its protein product is CASSLTGLAKNIQYF. Filled out from reference TRBV5-1 and TRBJ2-4, the complete variable domain reads KAGVTQTPRYLIKTRGQQVTLSCSPISGHRSVSWYQQTPGQGLQFLFEYFSETQRNKGNFPGRFSGRQFSNSRSEMNVSTLELGDSALYLCASSLTGLAKNIQYFGAGTRLSVL.

The chain couples TRBV6-1 to TRBJ2-7, with a weak D call TRBD1 (5 bases). The CDR3 runs to 14 residues. Germline assignment: CDR1 MNHNS and CDR2 SASEGT. V lost 6 bases and J lost 0, with 12 bases in between. CDR3: CASRGAGDSYEQYF. In DNA form, the CDR3 reads TGTGCCAGCAGAGGGGCAGGTGACTCCTACGAGCAGTACTTC.

This chain uses TRBV7-9 with TRBJ2-1, with TRBD2 matching 12 bases. Per germline, CDR1 SEHNR and CDR2 FQNEAQ (reference sequence). CDR3 length equals 16 residues. Trimming cost V 2 bases and J 6 bases; bases outside gene matches: 5. CDR3 in amino acids: CASSLRLAGVCNEQFF. The CDR3 DNA reads TGTGCCAGCAGCTTAAGACTAGCGGGAGTCTGCAATGAGCAGTTCTTC.

This clone was recorded only once. The chain couples TRBV6-6 to TRBJ2-3; unclear D gene. Between the trimmed V and J ends, which lost 5 bases and 4 bases, there was a span of 4 bases. There are 11 residues in the CDR3. Germline V CDR1 and CDR2: MNHNY, SVGAGI (reference sequence). CDR3 protein: CASSNPDTQYF. CDR3 sequence (DNA): TGTGCCAGCAGTAACCCAGATACGCAGTATTTT.

This chain uses TRBV27 with TRBJ1-1; D ambiguous. Trimming stripped 0 bases from V and 0 bases from J, with 2 bases between. From germline, CDR1 is MNHEY and CDR2 SMNVEV (reference sequence). This CDR3 comprises 13 residues. Written as DNA, the CDR3 is TGTGCCAGCAGTTTATCTGTGAACACTGAAGCTTTCTTT. Protein product: CASSLSVNTEAFF.

This chain links TRBV2 with TRBJ2-7, with D unresolved. The germline V and J ends were trimmed by 6 bases and 4 bases, with 13 bases remaining between them. CDR1 and CDR2 from the germline V gene are SNHLY and FYNNEI. The CDR3 extends over 13 amino acids. The CDR3 reads CASRGMDLYEQYF. CDR3 in DNA: TGTGCCAGCAGGGGTATGGATTTATACGAGCAGTACTTC.

V and J are TRBV14 and TRBJ2-1, with D possibly matching TRBD2 (5 bases). CDR1 and CDR2 from the germline V gene are SGHDN and FVKESK. Trimming took 1 base from V and 8 from J, leaving 9 bases between them. The CDR3 contains 13 residues. The CDR3 sequence is CASSQVPGDEQFF. Written as DNA, the CDR3 is TGTGCCAGCAGCCAAGTGCCCGGGGATGAGCAGTTCTTC.

The J gene is TRBJ1-2, the V gene TRBV14; D gene ambiguous. Germline-derived CDR1 and CDR2 are SGHDN and FVKESK. There are 14 residues in the CDR3. The ends were cut back, 1 base at V and 6 bases at J, with 12 bases in the middle. CDR3 in DNA: TGTGCCAGCAGCCAAGGAACGGGGTGGAATGGCTACACCTTC. It codes for CASSQGTGWNGYTF.

The rearrangement links TRBV21-1 to TRBJ1-1. TRBV21-1 is given as a pseudogene. The CDR3 has 16 residues. As DNA, the CDR3 is TGTGCCAGCAGCAAGGTGGGGGAAAGAATGAACACTGAAGCTTTCTTT. Its protein is CASSKVGERMNTEAFF.

The chain uses TRBV9 and TRBJ2-7, with 8 bases aligning to TRBD2. The junction had 5 bases not matched to a gene; V was cut back by 2 bases and J by 1 base. The CDR3 consists of 15 residues. CDR1 is SGDLS and CDR2 is YYNGEE in the germline V gene. The CDR3 bases are TGTGCCAGCAGCGTTGGTCCGGGAGGGTCCTACGAGCAGTACTTC. Translation gives CASSVGPGGSYEQYF.

The chain combines TRBV11-2 with TRBJ2-7; D is uncertain. V shed 1 base and J shed 2 bases, with 18 bases lying between them. The length of the CDR3 is 17 residues. Germline V CDR1 and CDR2: SGHAT, FQNNGV. CDR3 DNA sequence: TGTGCCAGCAGCTTAGGGCCGTTCAAAGCCCCACCCTACGAGCAGTACTTC. It is translated as CASSLGPFKAPPYEQYF.

J is TRBJ2-1 and V is TRBV7-9; either TRBD1 or TRBD2 may fit D (5 bases each). The CDR3 loop spans 19 amino acids. Germline CDR1 SEHNR, CDR2 FQNEAQ (reference sequence). Between the trimmed V and J ends, which lost 5 bases and 1 base, there was a span of 24 bases. CDR3 coding DNA: TGTGCCAGCAGCCCCCCCCCGGATCCGGGGCCTCCATCCTACAATGAGCAGTTCTTC. Its translation is CASSPPPDPGPPSYNEQFF.

The rearrangement uses TRBV29-1 and TRBJ2-7; TRBD2 might be the D (6 bases). This CDR3 has 13 amino acids. V was pared by 4 bases and J by 2 bases, with 12 bases between. Germline V gene lookup returns CDR1 SQVTM and CDR2 ANQGSEA. The DNA of the CDR3 is TGCAGCGTTGGTAGCGGAGCTCCCTACGAGCAGTACTTC. This gives the protein CSVGSGAPYEQYF.

V usage is TRBV14 and J usage is TRBJ2-3; the match to TRBD2 covers 9 bases. After removal of 1 base from V and 1 base from J, the junction contained 0 bases not matched to a gene. Germline values: CDR1 SGHDN, CDR2 FVKESK. The CDR3 is 15 amino acids. Here the CDR3 reads CASSQGLAGTDTQYF. CDR3 sequence (DNA): TGTGCCAGCAGCCAAGGACTAGCGGGCACAGATACGCAGTATTTT.

The V call is TRBV5-4, the J call TRBJ2-7; 7 bases align to TRBD2. This CDR3 spans 15 amino acids. Trimming removed 0 bases from V and 2 bases from J; junction bases left unmatched: 5. CDR1 is SGHNT and CDR2 is YYREEE in the germline V gene (reference sequence). CDR3 nucleotides: TGTGCCAGCAGCTTGGGTGGGAGGGCCCCCTACGAGCAGTACTTC. Translation gives CASSLGGRAPYEQYF.

The rearrangement uses TRBV6-5 and TRBJ2-7; 7 nucleotides match TRBD2. Germline trimming cut 0 bases from V and 3 bases from J; bases unmatched to any gene: 5. CDR3 length: 15 residues. CDR1 and CDR2 (germline): MNHEY, SVGAGI. CDR3 nucleotide sequence: TGTGCCAGCAGTTACTCCCAGCGGGAAGGCTACGAGCAGTACTTC. This gives the protein CASSYSQREGYEQYF.

The chain joins TRBV9 to TRBJ2-7; tentative D call: TRBD1 (6 bases). CDR1 and CDR2 from the germline V gene are SGDLS and YYNGEE. The CDR3 runs to 14 residues. Trimming pared 4 bases from V and 2 bases from J, leaving 13 bases between. For the CDR3, the DNA is TGTGCCAGCAGCCCCTTACAGGGAGCCTACGAGCAGTACTTC. Translated: CASSPLQGAYEQYF.

V is TRBV30 and J is TRBJ2-7; the D gene could be TRBD1 or TRBD2 (5 bases each). Trimming pared 0 bases from V and 4 bases from J, leaving 7 bases between. The germline CDR1 and CDR2 sequences are GTSNPN and SVGIG (reference sequence). The length of the CDR3 is 12 residues. The CDR3 DNA is TGTGCCTGGAGTGTCGGGGCTTACGAGCAGTACTTC. It specifies CAWSVGAYEQYF.